A selection of T cell receptor beta chains follows, all from one sample in a study of blood T cell repertoires in COVID-19. The data were produced by immunoSEQ multiplex PCR, yet TCRdb's version contains in-frame clones alone and is incomplete. Among 140,000 or so clones listed, around 80% were seen once. The sample consisted of peripheral blood. The receptor source for this set is a man aged 55 to 69 with active or convalescent COVID-19. The CDR3 runs from the conserved cysteine through the conserved F or W. The order of the fields is V gene, CDR3 length, J gene, D gene, clone size, CDR3 protein, CDR3 DNA. The D gene is left open where the match is weak. For some rows the clone size is stated as once, few or many, or as a class when expanded; others skip it.

>TRBV12-5|13|TRBJ2-1|TRBD2|.
CASGLSGSHEQFF
TGTGCTAGTGGCCTTAGCGGGAGCCATGAGCAGTTCTTC
>TRBV18|13|TRBJ2-5|.|.
CASSPGLQETQYF
TGTGCCAGCTCACCGGGACTCCAAGAGACCCAGTACTTC
>TRBV5-8|15|TRBJ1-5|TRBD1|few
CASSKTGISNQPQHF
TGTGCCAGCAGCAAGACAGGGATTAGCAATCAGCCCCAGCATTTT
>TRBV4-1|15|TRBJ2-2|.|.
CASSQVSQFTGELFF
TGCGCCAGCAGCCAAGTGTCCCAGTTCACCGGGGAGCTGTTTTTT
>TRBV30|15|TRBJ1-2|TRBD1|.
CAWSVGTGSWDGYTF
TGTGCCTGGAGTGTCGGGACAGGGTCATGGGATGGCTACACCTTC
>TRBV7-9|14|TRBJ1-2|.|few
CASTRGQGLYGYTF
TGTGCCAGCACCCGAGGGCAGGGGCTCTATGGCTACACCTTC
>TRBV9|16|TRBJ2-5|.|.
CASSVGQGWGKETQYF
TGTGCCAGCAGCGTAGGTCAGGGGTGGGGGAAAGAGACCCAGTACTTC
>TRBV19|14|TRBJ1-1|TRBD1|.
CASSTGTGLTEAFF
TGTGCCAGTAGTACCGGGACAGGGCTCACTGAAGCTTTCTTT
>TRBV12-5|15|TRBJ1-2|.|.
CASGLVPNRNYGYTF
TGTGCTAGTGGTTTGGTACCGAACAGGAACTATGGCTACACCTTC
>TRBV6-5|14|TRBJ1-6|TRBD1|.
CASSTTGGNSPLHF
TGTGCCAGCAGTACGACAGGGGGAAATTCGCCCCTCCACTTT
>TRBV3-1/TRBV3-2|19|TRBJ2-3|TRBD2|.
CASSQDRSGGQHSTDTQYF
TGTGCCAGCAGCCAAGATAGAAGCGGGGGGCAGCATAGCACAGATACGCAGTATTTT
>TRBV9|15|TRBJ1-6|.|.
CASSPEQGFRSPLHF
TGTGCCAGCAGCCCGGAACAGGGTTTCCGTTCACCCCTCCACTTT
>TRBV2|17|TRBJ2-3|TRBD2|.
CASSVGLGLATTDTQYF
TGTGCCAGCAGTGTCGGTTTGGGACTAGCGACGACAGATACGCAGTATTTT
>TRBV5-5|14|TRBJ1-2|TRBD1|.
CASSPSGGAVGYTF
TGTGCCAGCAGCCCCTCAGGGGGCGCAGTAGGCTACACCTTC
>TRBV5-4|16|TRBJ2-1|TRBD2|.
CASSLEPGLADNEQFF
TGTGCCAGCAGCTTGGAGCCGGGACTAGCAGACAATGAGCAGTTCTTC
>TRBV5-1|15|TRBJ2-5|TRBD2|.
CASSTPGRGVETQYF
TGCGCCAGCAGCACCCCGGGCCGGGGGGTGGAGACCCAGTACTTC
>TRBV27|16|TRBJ1-4|TRBD1|.
CASRRTDRGGNEKLFF
TGTGCCAGCAGAAGAACGGACAGGGGAGGAAATGAAAAACTGTTTTTT
>TRBV6-5|15|TRBJ1-5|TRBD1|.
CASSPQLTGDQPQHF
TGTGCCAGCAGCCCACAGTTAACAGGGGATCAGCCCCAGCATTTT
>TRBV16|15|TRBJ1-5|.|once
CASSQWLDSNQPQHF
TGTGCCAGCAGCCAATGGTTAGACTCAAATCAGCCCCAGCATTTT
>TRBV24-1|12|TRBJ1-2|.|.
CATSERDYGYTF
TGTGCCACCAGTGAACGGGATTATGGCTACACCTTC
>TRBV12-5|15|TRBJ2-1|TRBD2|.
CASGLVQSGRTEQFF
TGTGCTAGTGGTTTGGTACAGAGCGGGAGGACTGAGCAGTTCTTC
>TRBV4-1|14|TRBJ1-1|TRBD1|once
CASSHLYRDSGTFF
TGCGCCAGCAGCCACCTGTACCGGGACAGTGGGACTTTCTTT
>TRBV25-1|15|TRBJ1-4|.|.
CASSEYRGANEKLFF
TGTGCCAGCAGTGAATATCGGGGGGCGAATGAAAAACTGTTTTTT
>TRBV29-1|13|TRBJ1-2|TRBD1|.
CSARQGLFYGYTF
TGCAGCGCTAGACAGGGATTGTTTTATGGCTACACCTTC
>TRBV25-1|13|TRBJ1-5|.|.
CASSEGEAQPQHF
TGTGCCAGCAGCGAAGGGGAGGCCCAGCCCCAGCATTTT
>TRBV25-1|17|TRBJ1-3|TRBD1|.
CASSGNLGQGAGNTIYF
TGTGCCAGCAGTGGCAATTTAGGACAGGGGGCCGGAAACACCATATATTTT
>TRBV18|13|TRBJ2-5|.|.
CASSPFREETQYF
TGTGCCAGCTCACCATTCCGCGAGGAGACCCAGTACTTC
>TRBV19|14|TRBJ2-3|TRBD2|.
CASSERDSTDTQYF
TGTGCCAGTAGTGAGCGGGATAGCACAGATACGCAGTATTTT
>TRBV6-6|15|TRBJ2-1|TRBD2|few
CASSYQSGRMNEQFF
TGTGCCAGCAGTTACCAAAGCGGGAGAATGAATGAGCAGTTCTTC
>TRBV19|14|TRBJ1-1|.|.
CASSSQPQGTEAFF
TGTGCCAGTAGTTCACAGCCACAGGGCACTGAAGCTTTCTTT
>TRBV12-3/TRBV12-4|11|TRBJ2-1|.|.
CASSLMREQFF
TGTGCCAGCAGTTTAATGCGGGAGCAGTTCTTC
>TRBV18|12|TRBJ2-1|.|once
CASSPLDNEQFF
TGTGCCAGCTCACCACTAGATAATGAGCAGTTCTTC
>TRBV7-9|16|TRBJ2-7|TRBD1|.
CASSLALTGGTYEQYF
TGTGCCAGCAGCTTAGCGTTAACAGGGGGTACCTACGAGCAGTACTTC
>TRBV7-7|16|TRBJ2-3|.|.
CASSLGAGTSTDTQYF
TGTGCTAGCAGCTTAGGGGCAGGGACTAGCACAGATACGCAGTATTTT
>TRBV6-5|14|TRBJ1-4|TRBD1|.
CASSPDRGNEKLFF
TGTGCCAGCAGTCCAGACAGGGGTAATGAAAAACTGTTTTTT
>TRBV3-1/TRBV3-2|13|TRBJ1-2|.|.
CASSAGLVYGYTF
TGTGCCAGCAGCGCGGGACTCGTCTATGGCTACACCTTC
>TRBV15|15|TRBJ1-1|TRBD1|.
CATYPPGQGRTEAFF
TGTGCCACTTACCCACCGGGACAGGGAAGGACTGAAGCTTTCTTT
>TRBV14|15|TRBJ2-5|.|.
CASSQDTGIGETQYF
TGTGCCAGCAGCCAAGATACGGGGATTGGGGAGACCCAGTACTTC
>TRBV30|13|TRBJ2-7|.|once
CAWSLRGGLEQYF
TGTGCCTGGAGTTTGAGGGGGGGCCTCGAGCAGTACTTC
>TRBV14|17|TRBJ1-2|TRBD1|.
CASSQDWGPTGLYGYTF
TGTGCCAGCAGCCAAGATTGGGGACCGACAGGGCTCTATGGCTACACCTTC
>TRBV19|14|TRBJ1-1|.|.
CATYRVPWGTEAFF
TGTGCCACGTACAGGGTTCCTTGGGGCACTGAAGCTTTCTTT
>TRBV7-2|16|TRBJ2-1|TRBD2|.
CASSPTPSGGSYEQFF
TGTGCCAGCAGCCCGACCCCTAGCGGGGGCTCATATGAGCAGTTCTTC
>TRBV9|15|TRBJ1-1|TRBD1|.
CASSAAGGVGTEAFF
TGTGCCAGCAGCGCCGCAGGGGGCGTGGGCACTGAAGCTTTCTTT
>TRBV7-9|15|TRBJ1-1|TRBD1|.
CASSLGRGDDTEAFF
TGTGCCAGCAGCTTAGGCAGGGGGGACGACACTGAAGCTTTCTTT
>TRBV6-2/TRBV6-3|11|TRBJ2-1|.|.
CASSYLHEQFF
TGTGCCAGCAGTTATCTCCATGAGCAGTTCTTC
>TRBV6-5|13|TRBJ1-5|.|.
CASSYSTGSRQHF
TGTGCCAGCAGTTACTCAACGGGGAGTCGCCAGCATTTT
>TRBV2|15|TRBJ1-2|.|.
CANYHSSPGVGGYTF
TGTGCCAACTACCATAGCAGCCCAGGGGTGGGTGGCTACACCTTC
>TRBV13|15|TRBJ1-4|.|.
CASSQSSGRSEKLFF
TGTGCCAGCAGCCAGAGTTCGGGGAGGAGTGAAAAACTGTTTTTT
>TRBV9|15|TRBJ2-7|TRBD2|.
CASSVLAGGPYEQYF
TGTGCCAGCAGCGTTTTAGCGGGGGGACCCTACGAGCAGTACTTC
>TRBV5-1|16|TRBJ2-3|TRBD2|.
CASSPLAEFFTDTQYF
TGCGCCAGCAGCCCACTAGCGGAATTCTTCACAGATACGCAGTATTTT
>TRBV5-1|15|TRBJ2-7|TRBD2|.
CASSLEGLVSYEQYF
TGCGCCAGCAGCTTGGAGGGACTAGTAAGCTACGAGCAGTACTTC
>TRBV6-5|14|TRBJ1-4|TRBD1|.
CASRETGPNEKLFF
TGTGCCAGCAGAGAGACAGGGCCCAATGAAAAACTGTTTTTT
>TRBV5-5|15|TRBJ1-2|TRBD1|.
CASSYGRDSNYGYTF
TGTGCCAGCAGCTACGGGCGGGACAGCAACTATGGCTACACCTTC
>TRBV6-5|15|TRBJ2-1|.|.
CASSLSSQILNEQFF
TGTGCCAGCAGTTTGTCTAGCCAGATTTTGAATGAGCAGTTCTTC
>TRBV7-8|15|TRBJ1-5|TRBD1|.
CASSSRQGAGQPQHF
TGTGCCAGCAGCTCTAGACAGGGGGCGGGTCAGCCCCAGCATTTT
>TRBV11-2|15|TRBJ2-7|.|once
CASSGYRGGTYEQYF
TGTGCCAGCAGCGGCTACAGGGGAGGCACCTACGAGCAGTACTTC
>TRBV5-6|15|TRBJ1-2|TRBD1|few
CASSFYRGPGYGYTF
TGTGCCAGCAGCTTTTACAGGGGTCCGGGCTATGGCTACACCTTC
>TRBV6-6|15|TRBJ1-1|TRBD1|.
CASSQDRNMNTEAFF
TGTGCCAGCAGCCAGGACAGGAATATGAACACTGAAGCTTTCTTT
>TRBV2|16|TRBJ1-3|.|.
CASTYYGVEAGNTIYF
TGTGCCAGCACGTATTACGGGGTAGAGGCTGGAAACACCATATATTTT
>TRBV7-8|18|TRBJ2-2|TRBD2|few
CASSLAGTSGTTGGELFF
TGTGCCAGCAGCTTAGCTGGGACTAGCGGGACTACCGGCGGGGAGCTGTTTTTT